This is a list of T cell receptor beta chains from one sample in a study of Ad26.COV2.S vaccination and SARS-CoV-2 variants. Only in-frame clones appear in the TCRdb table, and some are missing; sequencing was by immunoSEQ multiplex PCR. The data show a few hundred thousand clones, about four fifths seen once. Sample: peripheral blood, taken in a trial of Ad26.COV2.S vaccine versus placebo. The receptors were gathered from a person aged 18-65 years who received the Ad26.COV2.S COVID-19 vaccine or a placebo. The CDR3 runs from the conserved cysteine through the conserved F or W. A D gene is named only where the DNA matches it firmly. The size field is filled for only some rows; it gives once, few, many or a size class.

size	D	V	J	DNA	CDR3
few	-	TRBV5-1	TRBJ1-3	TGCGCCAGCAGCGTGGCCGGCCCCGGAAACACCATATATTTT	CASSVAGPGNTIYF
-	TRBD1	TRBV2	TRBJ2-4	TGTGCCAGCGGTCAGGGACAGGGTTTAAGCATTCAGTACTTC	CASGQGQGLSIQYF
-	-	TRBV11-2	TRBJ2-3	TGTGCCAGCAGCCCTAGGATTACCCCTTTCACAGATACGCAGTATTTT	CASSPRITPFTDTQYF
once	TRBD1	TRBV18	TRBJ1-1	TGTGCCAGCTCCCCGGGGACAGGGTTCCCTGGGACTGAAGCTTTCTTT	CASSPGTGFPGTEAFF
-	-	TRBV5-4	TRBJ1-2	TGTGCCAGCAGCTCGGAAAGTGAGGGCTACACCTTC	CASSSESEGYTF
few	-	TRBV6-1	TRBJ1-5	TGTGCCAGCAGTGAAGTAGGCAGGGTGTTTAGCAATCAGCCCCAGCATTTT	CASSEVGRVFSNQPQHF
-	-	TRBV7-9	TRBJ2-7	TGTGCCAGCAGCTTCGGTTCTAGGGTCGGGGAGCAGTACTTC	CASSFGSRVGEQYF
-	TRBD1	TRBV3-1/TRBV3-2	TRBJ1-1	TGTGCCAGCAGTCCCGGGACAGGGTTGAACACTGAAGCTTTCTTT	CASSPGTGLNTEAFF
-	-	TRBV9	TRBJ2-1	TGTGCCAGCAGCGTAGTTGGGGGGACTCCCTACAATGAGCAGTTCTTC	CASSVVGGTPYNEQFF
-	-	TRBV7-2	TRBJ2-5	TGTGCCAGCAGCTTTACTTACACTGCAGGGACGGCCCAGTACTTC	CASSFTYTAGTAQYF
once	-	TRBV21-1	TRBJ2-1	TGTGCCAGCAGCAAATGGCTCCCCTACAATGAGCAGTTCTTC	CASSKWLPYNEQFF
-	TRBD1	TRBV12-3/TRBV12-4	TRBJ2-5	TGTGCCAGCACCCAGACAGGGTGGGAGACCCAGTACTTC	CASTQTGWETQYF
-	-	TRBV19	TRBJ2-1	TGTGCCAGTAGTATATTCGGGACTTCCCTTAATGAGCAGTTCTTC	CASSIFGTSLNEQFF
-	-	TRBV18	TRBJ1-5	TGTGCCAGCCAAGACGGACTTCAAAAGGGTCAGCCCCAGCATTTT	CASQDGLQKGQPQHF
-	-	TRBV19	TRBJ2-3	TGTGCCAGTAGTATTCAGCCAGGGAAGGGATATACGCAGTATTTT	CASSIQPGKGYTQYF
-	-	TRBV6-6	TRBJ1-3	TGTGCCAGCATGTCCGTCTCTGGAAACACCATATATTTT	CASMSVSGNTIYF
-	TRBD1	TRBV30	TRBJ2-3	TGTGCCTGGAGTGTAACGGACAGGGACTTTGGCACAGATACGCAGTATTTT	CAWSVTDRDFGTDTQYF
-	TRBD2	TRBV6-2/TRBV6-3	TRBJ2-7	TGTGCCAGCAGTTCCCCGGGACTAGCGGGGTCCTACGAGCAGTACTTC	CASSSPGLAGSYEQYF
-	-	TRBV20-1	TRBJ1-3	TGCAGTGCTAGTTCCCAGCGTAACTTGGGAAACACCATATATTTT	CSASSQRNLGNTIYF
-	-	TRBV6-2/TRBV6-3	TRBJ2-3	TGTGCCAGCAGTTACACGACTTGGACAGATACGCAGTATTTT	CASSYTTWTDTQYF
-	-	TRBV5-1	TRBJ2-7	TGCGCCAGCAGCTTAGACTCGAGACATCCTCCTGGGGGCGAGCAGTACTTC	CASSLDSRHPPGGEQYF
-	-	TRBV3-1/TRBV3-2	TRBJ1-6	TGTGCCAGCAGCCAACTTATCCTAGGAGATTCACCCCTCCACTTT	CASSQLILGDSPLHF
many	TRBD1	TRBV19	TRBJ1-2	TGTGCCAGTAGAGAGACAGGGGTCAATGGCTACACCTTC	CASRETGVNGYTF
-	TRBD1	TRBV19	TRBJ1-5	TGTGCCAGTAGTATTTGGGCAGGGGGGGCTCAGCCCCAGCATTTT	CASSIWAGGAQPQHF
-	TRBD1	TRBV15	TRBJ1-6	TGTGCCACCAGCAGAGAAAACAGGGGAGGCTCACCCCTCCACTTT	CATSRENRGGSPLHF
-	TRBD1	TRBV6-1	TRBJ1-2	TGTGCCAGCAGTGACGGGACAGGGGGGTTAGAGGATGGCTACACCTTC	CASSDGTGGLEDGYTF
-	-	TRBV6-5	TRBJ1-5	TGTGCCAGCAGTTTTAGAACTGGGAGCCAGCCCCAGCATTTT	CASSFRTGSQPQHF
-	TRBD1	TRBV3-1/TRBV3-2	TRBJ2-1	TGTGCCAGCAGCCAAGGGGGACAGGTTTCTAACAATGAGCAGTTCTTC	CASSQGGQVSNNEQFF
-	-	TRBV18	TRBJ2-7	TGTGCCAGCTCACCACGGTCGAGGGGGGACGAGCAGTACTTC	CASSPRSRGDEQYF
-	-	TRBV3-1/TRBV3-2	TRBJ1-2	TGTGCCAGCAGCCAATACGGGGGCTACACCTTC	CASSQYGGYTF
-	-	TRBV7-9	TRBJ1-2	TGTGCCAGCAGCTCCGGGGCTAACTATGGCTACACCTTC	CASSSGANYGYTF
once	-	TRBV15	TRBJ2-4	TGTGCCACCAGCCCCGGCACGGGCGGGAAAAACATTCAGTACTTC	CATSPGTGGKNIQYF
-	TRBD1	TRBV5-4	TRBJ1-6	TGTGCCAGCAGCTTGGGACAGGGGTTTTCACGGTCACCCCTCCACTTT	CASSLGQGFSRSPLHF
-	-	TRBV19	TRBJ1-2	TGTGCCAGTAGTATCGTCGGAAAGGCCTATGTTGGCTACACCTTC	CASSIVGKAYVGYTF
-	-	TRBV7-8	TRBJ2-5	TGTGCCCAAGCTCGGGGGAGAAAAGAGACCCAGTACTTC	CAQARGRKETQYF
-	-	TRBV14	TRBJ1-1	TGTGCCAGCAGCCACACCCTTAACACTGAAGCTTTCTTT	CASSHTLNTEAFF
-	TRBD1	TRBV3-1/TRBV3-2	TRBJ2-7	TGTGCCAGCAGCCACCTTTGGGGGACAGGGGGCATCGAGCAGTACTTC	CASSHLWGTGGIEQYF
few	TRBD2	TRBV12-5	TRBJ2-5	TGTGCTAGTGGTTTGGGGCGGGGGGCCCCGGAAGAGACCCAGTACTTC	CASGLGRGAPEETQYF
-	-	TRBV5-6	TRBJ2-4	TGTGCCAGCAGCAGACCGGGGAGGTCCAAAAACATTCAGTACTTC	CASSRPGRSKNIQYF
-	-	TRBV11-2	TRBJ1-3	TGTGCCAGCAGCTTAACTCGTTATGTAGGAAACACCATATATTTT	CASSLTRYVGNTIYF
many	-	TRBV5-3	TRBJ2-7	TGTGCCAGAAGCTTGGTAGCCGAGCAGTACTTC	CARSLVAEQYF
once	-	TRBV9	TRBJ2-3	TGTGCCAGCAGCGTAGTATTAACAGATACGCAGTATTTT	CASSVVLTDTQYF
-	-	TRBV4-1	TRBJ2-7	TGCGCCAGCAGCCAAGACGGAAGGTTTTACGAGCAGTACTTC	CASSQDGRFYEQYF
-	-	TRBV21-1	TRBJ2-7	TGTGCCAGCAGCAACGGCCCCATTTCTTACGAGCAGTACTTC	CASSNGPISYEQYF
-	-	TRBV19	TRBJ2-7	TGTGCCAGTAGTCATGGTGGGGGGAGATACGAGCAGTACTTC	CASSHGGGRYEQYF
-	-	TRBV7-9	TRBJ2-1	TGTGCCAGCAGCCCTCCCCGGGGCTACAATGAGCAGTTCTTC	CASSPPRGYNEQFF
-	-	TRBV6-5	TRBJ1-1	TGTGCCAGCAGGATGGAGGTCGACACTGAAGCTTTCTTT	CASRMEVDTEAFF
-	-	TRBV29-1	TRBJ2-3	TGCAGCGTTGTCGGGGGCCGCACAGATACGCAGTATTTT	CSVVGGRTDTQYF
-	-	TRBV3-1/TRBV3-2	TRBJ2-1	TGTGCCAGCAGCCGCACTCTAGCGTACGAGCAGTTCTTC	CASSRTLAYEQFF
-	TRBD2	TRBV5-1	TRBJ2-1	TGCGCCAGCAGCTTGGGTCGGACTAGCGAGAGGGATGAGCAGTTCTTC	CASSLGRTSERDEQFF
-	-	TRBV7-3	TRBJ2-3	TGTGCCAGCAGCTTACAGGGCACAGATACGCAGTATTTT	CASSLQGTDTQYF
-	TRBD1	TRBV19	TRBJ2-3	TGTGCCAGTAGTATAACCAGGGGGCTAGATACGCAGTATTTT	CASSITRGLDTQYF
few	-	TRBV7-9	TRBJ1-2	TGTGCCAGCAGCCCCTCGGACACCTATGGCTACACCTTC	CASSPSDTYGYTF